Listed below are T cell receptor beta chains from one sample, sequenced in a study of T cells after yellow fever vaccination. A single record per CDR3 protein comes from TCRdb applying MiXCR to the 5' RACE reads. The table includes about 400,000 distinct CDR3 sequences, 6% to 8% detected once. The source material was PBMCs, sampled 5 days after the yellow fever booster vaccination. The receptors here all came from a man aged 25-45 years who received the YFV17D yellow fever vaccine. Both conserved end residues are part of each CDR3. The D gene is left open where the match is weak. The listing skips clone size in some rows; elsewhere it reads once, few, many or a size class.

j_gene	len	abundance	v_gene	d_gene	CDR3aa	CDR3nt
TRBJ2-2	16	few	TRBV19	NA	CASSIGSGANTGELFF	TGTGCCAGTAGTATAGGCTCGGGCGCGAACACCGGGGAGCTGTTTTTT
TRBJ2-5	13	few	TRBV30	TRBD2	CACSVGREATQYF	TGTGCCTGCTCTGTGGGGCGGGAGGCTACCCAGTACTTC
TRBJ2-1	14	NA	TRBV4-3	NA	CASSHTDRSDEQFF	TGCGCCAGCAGCCATACGGACAGAAGCGATGAGCAGTTCTTC
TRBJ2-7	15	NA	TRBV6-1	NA	CASSEGVGQPYEQYF	TGTGCCAGCAGTGAAGGAGTGGGGCAGCCCTACGAGCAGTACTTC
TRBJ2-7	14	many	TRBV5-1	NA	CASSPQAGAYEQYF	TGCGCCAGCAGCCCCCAGGCAGGAGCCTACGAGCAGTACTTC
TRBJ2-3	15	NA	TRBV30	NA	CAWDPGLRDGDTQYF	TGTGCCTGGGACCCGGGTTTGCGGGACGGTGATACGCAGTATTTT
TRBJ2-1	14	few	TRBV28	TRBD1	CASSAPGTEIEQFF	TGTGCCAGCAGTGCACCCGGGACAGAGATCGAGCAGTTCTTC
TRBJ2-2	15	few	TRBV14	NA	CASSQGAANTGELFF	TGTGCCAGCAGCCAAGGAGCCGCGAACACCGGGGAGCTGTTTTTT
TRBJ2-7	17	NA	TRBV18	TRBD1	CASSPSTGTGVTYEQYF	TGTGCCAGCTCACCTTCGACGGGGACAGGGGTAACCTACGAGCAGTACTTC
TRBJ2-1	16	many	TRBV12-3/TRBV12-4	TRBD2	CASIGGRSGRQDEQFF	TGTGCCAGCATTGGGGGGAGGAGCGGGAGACAGGATGAGCAGTTCTTC
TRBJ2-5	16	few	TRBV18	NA	CASSPPVRGVVETQYF	TGTGCCAGCTCACCACCGGTCAGGGGTGTTGTGGAGACCCAGTACTTC
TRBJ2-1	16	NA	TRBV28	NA	CASSLVFLADYNEQFF	TGTGCCAGCAGTTTGGTTTTCTTGGCAGACTACAATGAGCAGTTCTTC
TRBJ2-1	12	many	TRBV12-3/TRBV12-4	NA	CASSTTGREQFF	TGTGCCAGCAGTACGACTGGGAGGGAGCAGTTCTTC
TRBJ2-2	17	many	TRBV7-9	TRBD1	CASSTKGDSELTGELFF	TGTGCCAGCAGCACGAAGGGGGACAGCGAACTCACCGGGGAGCTGTTTTTT
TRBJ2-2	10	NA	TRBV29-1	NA	CSVFIGELFF	TGCAGCGTATTCATCGGGGAGCTGTTTTTT
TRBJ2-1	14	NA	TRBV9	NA	CASSPHSRTNEQFF	TGTGCCAGCAGCCCCCATAGTCGGACCAATGAGCAGTTCTTC
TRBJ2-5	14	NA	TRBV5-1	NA	CASSLNWRGETQYF	TGCGCCAGCAGCTTAAATTGGAGGGGGGAGACCCAGTACTTC
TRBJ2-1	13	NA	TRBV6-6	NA	CAIDREGGNEQFF	TGTGCCATCGACCGTGAAGGTGGCAATGAGCAGTTCTTC
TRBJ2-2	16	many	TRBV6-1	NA	CASGPGSHWDTGELFF	TGTGCCAGCGGCCCGGGGTCCCATTGGGACACCGGGGAGCTGTTTTTT
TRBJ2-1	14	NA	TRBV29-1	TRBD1	CSVAHGTGTTEQFF	TGCAGCGTCGCGCACGGGACAGGGACCACTGAGCAGTTCTTC
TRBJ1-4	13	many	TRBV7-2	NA	CASSLVEGEKLFF	TGTGCCAGCAGCTTAGTCGAGGGTGAAAAACTGTTTTTT
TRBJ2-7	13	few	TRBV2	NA	CASSAGGWREQYF	TGTGCCAGCAGCGCAGGGGGGTGGCGCGAGCAGTACTTC
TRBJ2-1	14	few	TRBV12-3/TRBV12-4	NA	CASSFLLQGTEQFF	TGTGCCAGCAGTTTTCTACTCCAGGGCACTGAGCAGTTCTTC
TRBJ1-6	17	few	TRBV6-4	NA	CASIERWGGSGNSPLHF	TGTGCCAGCATTGAACGTTGGGGGGGTTCGGGTAATTCACCCCTCCACTTT
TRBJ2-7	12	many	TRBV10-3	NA	CAISLGGGEQYF	TGTGCCATCAGTCTAGGGGGGGGCGAGCAGTACTTC
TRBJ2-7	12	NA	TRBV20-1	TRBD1	CSASLTGDEQYF	TGCAGTGCTAGCCTTACAGGGGACGAGCAGTACTTC
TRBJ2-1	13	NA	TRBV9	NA	CASSPTMGNEQFF	TGTGCCAGCAGCCCTACGATGGGTAATGAGCAGTTCTTC
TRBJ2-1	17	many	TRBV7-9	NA	CASSSSRRGGSYNEQFF	TGTGCCAGCAGCTCCAGCCGACGGGGTGGCTCCTACAATGAGCAGTTCTTC
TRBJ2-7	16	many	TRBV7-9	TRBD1	CASSLVGRGSPYEQYF	TGTGCCAGCAGCTTGGTGGGCAGGGGGTCCCCCTACGAGCAGTACTTC
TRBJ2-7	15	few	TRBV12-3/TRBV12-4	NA	CASSLIGRTAYEQYF	TGTGCCAGCAGTTTAATCGGACGTACAGCCTACGAGCAGTACTTC
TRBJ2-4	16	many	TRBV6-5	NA	CASSSPDGVAKNIQYF	TGTGCCAGCAGTTCCCCGGACGGGGTAGCCAAAAACATTCAGTACTTC